Below are 21 T cell receptor beta chains sequenced from a single sample in a study of Ad26.COV2.S vaccination and SARS-CoV-2 variants. Treatment here: 15 to 20 received Ad26.COV2.S at low or high dose, single or two shots; 5 received placebo; per-sample allocation not given. Sampling was performed 63 days after the first vaccine or placebo injection. Only in-frame clones appear in the TCRdb table, and some are missing; sequencing was by immunoSEQ multiplex PCR. The sample has 350,000 to 600,000 clones, about nine tenths seen once. The sample consisted of peripheral blood, taken in a trial of Ad26.COV2.S vaccine versus placebo. All receptors derive from a person between 18 and 65 years old who received the Ad26.COV2.S COVID-19 vaccine or a placebo.

This rearrangement joins TRBV7-2 to TRBJ1-1; D may be TRBD1 (6 bases). The V and J ends lost 4 bases and 4 bases respectively, with 10 bases between them. Germline-derived CDR1 and CDR2 are SGHTA and FQGNSA. The CDR3 consists of 13 residues. CDR3 loop: CASSSGVSTEAFF. DNA of the CDR3: TGTGCCAGCAGCTCAGGGGTTAGCACTGAAGCTTTCTTT.

V gene TRBV7-9 combines with J gene TRBJ1-6; 7 bases are a match to TRBD1. Germline V gene lookup returns CDR1 SEHNR and CDR2 FQNEAQ (reference sequence). The ends lost 2 bases at V and 4 bases at J; junction bases unmatched: 5. The CDR3 covers 16 residues. The DNA for the CDR3 is TGTGCCAGCAGCTTAATCGGGACAGCGTATAATTCACCCCTCCACTTT. It translates to CASSLIGTAYNSPLHF. The full variable domain, rest sourced from reference TRBV7-9 and TRBJ1-6, is DTGVSQNPRHKITKRGQNVTFRCDPISEHNRLYWYRQTLGQGPEFLTYFQNEAQLEKSRLLSDRFSAERPKGSFSTLEIQRTEQGDSAMYLCASSLIGTAYNSPLHFGNGTRLTVT.

This clone was found a few times. This chain uses TRBV7-9 with TRBJ1-5; TRBD1 aligns across 10 bases. The CDR3 loop spans 16 amino acids. V shed 5 bases, J shed 3 bases, and the junction held 7 bases outside the gene matches. The germline V gene encodes CDR1 SEHNR and CDR2 FQNEAQ (reference sequence). Here the CDR3 reads CASSPGTGEPNQPQHF. The CDR3 DNA reads as TGTGCCAGCAGCCCAGGGACAGGGGAACCCAATCAGCCCCAGCATTTT.

The chain links TRBV28 to TRBJ1-1; 9 bases align to TRBD1. V lost 2 bases and J lost 10; bases outside the gene matches: 8. The CDR3 spans 14 residues. CDR1 and CDR2 from the germline V gene are MDHEN and SYDVKM. The CDR3 protein is CASSLGDREAGAFF. CDR3 nucleotides: TGTGCCAGCAGTTTAGGGGACAGGGAAGCGGGAGCTTTCTTT.

This clone has just one count. The rearrangement joins TRBV5-8 to TRBJ2-2; weak D call: TRBD2 (6 bases). Per the germline V gene, CDR1 is SGHTS and CDR2 is YDEGEE. V shed 4 bases and J shed 5 bases, with 12 bases lying between them. This CDR3 has 14 residues. The CDR3 here is CASSRRGFTGELFF. The CDR3 coding sequence is TGTGCCAGCAGCCGCCGGGGGTTTACCGGGGAGCTGTTTTTT. Combining the CDR3 with reference TRBV5-8 and TRBJ2-2 gives the whole variable domain EAGVTQSPTHLIKTRGQQATLRCSPISGHTSVYWYQQALGLGLQFLLWYDEGEERNRGNFPPRFSGRQFPNYSSELNVNALELEDSALYLCASSRRGFTGELFFGEGSRLTVL.

The rearrangement links TRBV7-3 to TRBJ2-6; D is perhaps TRBD1 (6 bases). CDR3 size: 14 residues. Deletions cut 5 bases from V and 2 bases from J, with 7 bases between. Germline lookup yields CDR1 SGHTA and CDR2 FQGTGA. Written as DNA, the CDR3 is TGTGCCAGCAGCAGGGACACTGGGGCCAACGTCCTGACTTTC. As protein: CASSRDTGANVLTF.

This sequence joins TRBV11-2 and TRBJ1-6; 7 bases align to TRBD1. With V trimmed by 5 bases and J by 7 bases, 11 bases remained unmatched. The CDR3 spans 16 residues. Per the germline V gene, CDR1 is SGHAT and CDR2 is FQNNGV. CDR3 region: CASSLKIKDRNSPLHF. In DNA, the CDR3 is TGTGCCAGCAGCCTGAAGATAAAGGACAGGAATTCACCCCTCCACTTT.

This clone was recorded a few times. CDR3 protein: CASSIKTIDTNQPQHF. The CDR3 DNA reads TGTGCCAGTAGTATTAAGACAATCGACACAAATCAGCCCCAGCATTTT. The chain has TRBV19 and TRBJ1-5; D is unclear. V lost 3 bases to trimming and J lost 4 bases, with 16 bases between them. The CDR3 loop spans 16 amino acids. The germline gives CDR1 LNHDA, CDR2 SQIVND (reference sequence).

J is TRBJ1-2 and V is TRBV28; D is possibly TRBD1 (5 bases). Germline V gives CDR1 MDHEN, CDR2 SYDVKM. This CDR3 has 13 amino acids. Trimming pared 6 bases from V and 3 bases from J, leaving 11 bases between. CDR3 nucleotides: TGTGCCAGCAGGGGGGTTTTGGACTATGGCTACACCTTC. This translates into CASRGVLDYGYTF.

The rearrangement uses TRBV19 and TRBJ1-2; the D is unclear. This CDR3 is built from 12 residues. Per the germline V gene, CDR1 is LNHDA and CDR2 is SQIVND (reference sequence). Trimming stripped 3 bases from V and 0 bases from J, with 2 bases between. CDR3 amino acids: CASSMANYGYTF. The DNA for the CDR3 is TGTGCCAGTAGTATGGCTAACTATGGCTACACCTTC.

This clone was seen just once. This chain links TRBV18 with TRBJ2-1, with 7 bases fitting TRBD2. Germline CDR1 and CDR2: KGHSH and LQKENI. The CDR3 totals 15 residues. The J segment lost 8 bases and the V segment lost 6 bases, leaving 13 bases of the junction unmatched. The CDR3 DNA reads as TGTGCCAGCTCCCCGAGCGGGATCGTTGGCTATGAGCAGTTCTTC. It encodes CASSPSGIVGYEQFF.

V usage is TRBV10-3 and J usage is TRBJ1-2; no reliable D call. The CDR3 runs to 16 residues. Germline V CDR1 and CDR2: ENHRY, SYGVKD. V lost 0 bases and J lost 2, with 13 bases in between. The CDR3 here is CAISESNGVWNYGYTF. The CDR3 region has the DNA TGTGCCATCAGTGAGTCGAATGGGGTTTGGAACTATGGCTACACCTTC.

The gene calls are TRBV2 and TRBJ1-5, with unresolved D. Germline CDR1 and CDR2: SNHLY and FYNNEI. The V end was cut by 2 bases, the J end by 1 base, with 6 bases between. The CDR3 is 14 amino acids. DNA for the CDR3: TGTGCCAGCAGTGAACAAGGGAGCAATCAGCCCCAGCATTTT. This codes for CASSEQGSNQPQHF.

The rearrangement uses TRBV10-2 and TRBJ2-7; D uncertain. Deletions cut 3 bases from V and 1 base from J, with 16 bases between. Germline CDR1 WSHSY, CDR2 SAAADI. The CDR3 sequence is 16 residues long. Written as DNA, the CDR3 is TGCGCCAGCAGTGACCGCTCCGCCAGGTATTCCTACGAGCAGTACTTC. Its translation: CASSDRSARYSYEQYF.

J is TRBJ2-2 and V is TRBV27; 8 bases map to TRBD2. Trimming took 1 base from V and 6 from J; bases not matched to a gene: 7. This CDR3 comprises 16 residues. Germline V gene lookup returns CDR1 MNHEY and CDR2 SMNVEV (reference sequence). DNA for the CDR3: TGTGCCAGCAGTTTATTGGGGACTAGTCTCCCCGGGGAGCTGTTTTTT. It yields the protein CASSLLGTSLPGELFF.

The chain combines TRBV11-2 with TRBJ2-7; a possible D gene is TRBD2 (5 bases). CDR1 is SGHAT and CDR2 is FQNNGV in the germline V gene. V shed 5 bases and J shed 3 bases, with 17 bases lying between them. The CDR3 consists of 15 residues. This CDR3 reads CASSPFREIGYEQYF. CDR3 DNA: TGTGCCAGCAGCCCCTTTAGGGAGATAGGCTACGAGCAGTACTTC.

This chain links TRBV19 with TRBJ2-6; D may be TRBD1 (5 bases). The CDR3 consists of 16 residues. The germline CDR1 and CDR2 sequences are LNHDA and SQIVND (reference sequence). V shed 6 bases and J shed 1 base, with 13 bases lying between them. The CDR3: CASSPGWASGANVLTF. In nucleotides, the CDR3 is TGTGCCAGTAGCCCAGGGTGGGCGTCTGGGGCCAACGTCCTGACTTTC. The variable domain in full, with the rest retrieved from reference TRBV19 and TRBJ2-6, is DGGITQSPKYLFRKEGQNVTLSCEQNLNHDAMYWYRQDPGQGLRLIYYSQIVNDFQKGDIAEGYSVSREKKESFPLTVTSAQKNPTAFYLCASSPGWASGANVLTFGAGSRLTVL.

The chain combines TRBV4-3 with TRBJ1-2, with a weak D call TRBD1 (6 bases). This CDR3 has 14 residues. V gave up 4 bases and J gave up 7 bases, with 16 bases separating them. Germline V gene data show CDR1 as LGHNA and CDR2 as YSLEER. The CDR3 DNA sequence: TGCGCCAGCAGCCGAGGGGGGCTACAGGGTGGCTACACCTTC. Translation gives CASSRGGLQGGYTF.

This clone turned up a few times. The rearrangement joins TRBV19 to TRBJ1-4; D is unclear. The CDR3 has 16 amino acids. Trimming shortened V by 5 bases and J by 4 bases, and 17 bases separated the two germline ends. CDR1 is LNHDA, CDR2 SQIVND, per germline (reference sequence). The chain's CDR3 is CASSPLDAGRNEKLFF. CDR3 sequence (DNA): TGTGCCAGTAGTCCTCTAGATGCGGGCCGTAATGAAAAACTGTTTTTT.

This clone has just a few counts. Here the CDR3 DNA reads TGTGCCAGCAGGGGACAGGGGTCCTATAATTCACCCCTCCACTTT. This encodes CASRGQGSYNSPLHF. The gene calls are TRBV6-5 and TRBJ1-6, with TRBD1 matching over 10 bases. CDR3 length: 15 amino acids. The germline gives CDR1 MNHEY, CDR2 SVGAGI. The V gene end was trimmed by 6 bases and the J gene end by 1 base; junction bases not matched to a gene: 0.

The chain is built from TRBV7-3 and TRBJ1-2, with a possible D match to TRBD1 (6 bases). Germline V gene sequence: CDR1 SGHTA, CDR2 FQGTGA. The CDR3 length is 13 residues. V lost 6 bases, J lost 4 bases, and 12 bases lay in between. The CDR3 nucleotides read TGTGCCAGCAGTCCTGAAGGGGGCTATGGCTACACCTTC. Amino acids: CASSPEGGYGYTF.